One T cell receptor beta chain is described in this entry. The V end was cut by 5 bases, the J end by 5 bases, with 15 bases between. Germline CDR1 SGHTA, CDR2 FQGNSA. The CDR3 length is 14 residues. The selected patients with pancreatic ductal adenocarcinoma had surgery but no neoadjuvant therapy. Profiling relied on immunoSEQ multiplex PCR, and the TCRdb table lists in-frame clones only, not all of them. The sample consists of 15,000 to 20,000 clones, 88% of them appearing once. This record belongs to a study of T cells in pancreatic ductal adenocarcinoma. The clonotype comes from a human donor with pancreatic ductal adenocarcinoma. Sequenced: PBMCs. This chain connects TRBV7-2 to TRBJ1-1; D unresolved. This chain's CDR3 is CASSPSGARTEAFF. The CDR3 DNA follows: TGTGCCAGCAGCCCTTCGGGAGCGCGGACTGAAGCTTTCTTT.